This T cell receptor beta chain stems from a study of shared clonotypes between healthy human individuals. Profiled with immunoSEQ multiplex PCR; TCRdb holds only in-frame clones, not every one. The table records some 740,000 clones, about 92% of them present only once. The naive CD8 subset, CD45RO-negative cells positively selected for CCR7, excluded terminally differentiated effector memory CD45RA+ cells. Germline lookup yields CDR1 MDHEN and CDR2 SYDVKM. The ends lost 7 bases at V and 4 bases at J; junction bases unmatched: 4. There are 14 residues in the CDR3. This TCR came from a young man in good health. The rearrangement uses TRBV28 and TRBJ2-1; 10 bases fit TRBD1. The sequenced material came from naive CD8+ T cells sorted from blood. CDR3 coding DNA: TGTGCCAGCAAAGGGACAGGGGTATACAATGAGCAGTTCTTC. It codes for CASKGTGVYNEQFF.